This TCR beta chain is from a study of CD8+CD57+ T cells in acquired aplastic anemia. Investigators profiled TCR beta VDJ and CDR3 from genomic DNA template. One entry per CDR3 protein, called by TCRdb with MiXCR from the reads. In the table there are roughly 420,000 distinct CDR3 sequences, 55% to 75% of which are singletons. Trimming shortened V by 6 bases and J by 13 bases, and 27 bases separated the two germline ends. Germline CDR1 reads SNHLY; CDR2 reads FYNNEI. This CDR3 has 15 residues. The chain is built from TRBV2 and TRBJ2-5; a weak D match, TRBD1 (6 bases). Material for sequencing was sorted CD4+, CD8+, or CD8+CD57+ T cells (not recorded which) from PBMCs. The receptor's source is a human donor in good health, serving as a control. In nucleotides, the CDR3 is TGTGCCAGCAGGAGGAGTAGGGGGAATGTAGCTTTTTGGTACTTC. Protein sequence: CASRRSRGNVAFWYF.